Described below is a single TCR beta chain sequence and its context. The antigen remains undetermined. This record comes from a study of cytomegalovirus exposure and HLA in healthy donors. Whole-study findings and limits: Several of the most significant clusters appeared, in a later analysis, to be linked to common viral pathogens.

Both 60 Vbeta primers and 13 Jbeta primers went into the PCR. The method was immunoSEQ multiplex PCR; TCRdb's version includes in-frame clones alone and lacks a portion of them. The top ten clones hold approximately 1.5% of a sample with more than 150,000 clones, approximately 88% of them seen once. Germline loops: CDR1 GTSNPN, CDR2 SVGIG (reference sequence). V was shortened by 0 bases and J by 2 bases, with 13 bases between the two germline ends. The CDR3 has 15 amino acids. The rearrangement uses TRBV30 and TRBJ1-1, with D perhaps matching TRBD1 (5 bases). The sequencing input was PBMCs. This receptor was taken from a woman aged 18-35 years in good health and CMV-seronegative. This CDR3 reads CAWSVLAGFNTEAFF. The CDR3, as DNA: TGTGCCTGGAGTGTACTGGCAGGGTTTAACACTGAAGCTTTCTTT.